These 21 T cell receptor beta chains were sequenced from one sample in a study of CD8 T cells in ankylosing spondylitis. Study outcomes and limitations: A motif of 7 to 9 highly homologous TCR beta variants was seen as apparently characteristic of ankylosing spondylitis blood.

Their target antigens are unknown. TCRdb recomputed calls from the 5' RACE reads with MiXCR, one row per CDR3 protein. This table holds over 450,000 distinct CDR3 sequences, 12% found once. Source material: blood, either unsorted or a sorted T cell fraction (not recorded which). These receptors were collected from a male donor with ankylosing spondylitis.

The chain has TRBV7-2 and TRBJ2-2; 7 nucleotides align to TRBD2. Germline V gene sequence: CDR1 SGHTA, CDR2 FQGNSA. After removal of 10 bases from V and 7 bases from J, the junction contained 12 bases not matched to a gene. The CDR3 contains 14 residues. DNA of the CDR3: TGTGCCATCCTGGGAGGGAGGGCCCACGGGGAGCTGTTTTTT. Translation: CAILGGRAHGELFF.

The chain couples TRBV29-1 to TRBJ2-6, with D perhaps TRBD2 (6 bases). V gave up 3 bases and J gave up 0 bases, with 6 bases separating them. Germline values: CDR1 SQVTM, CDR2 ANQGSEA. This CDR3 spans 14 amino acids. CDR3 region: CSVDGSSGANVLTF. The CDR3, as DNA: TGCAGCGTTGACGGGAGCTCTGGGGCCAACGTCCTGACTTTC.

This clonotype showed up just a few times. This rearrangement joins TRBV14 to TRBJ1-1; weak D call: TRBD1 (6 bases). Germline assignment: CDR1 SGHDN and CDR2 FVKESK. Trimming pared 3 bases from V and 4 bases from J, leaving 12 bases between. The CDR3 totals 14 residues. The CDR3: CASSHTGTITEAFF. Written as DNA, the CDR3 is TGTGCCAGCAGCCATACCGGGACAATCACTGAAGCTTTCTTT.

The table lists this clonotype with many counts. This chain connects TRBV4-2 to TRBJ2-3; 8 nucleotides line up with TRBD2. This CDR3 region has 15 residues. Germline CDR1 LGHNA, CDR2 YNFKEQ. The V segment lost 5 bases and the J segment 1 base; nucleotides outside the gene matches: 5. The CDR3 loop reads CASSWGSGGTDTQYF. CDR3 bases: TGTGCCAGCAGCTGGGGTAGCGGGGGCACAGATACGCAGTATTTT.

V gene TRBV30 combines with J gene TRBJ2-5; 9 bases align to TRBD2. The V segment lost 1 base and the J segment 0 bases; nucleotides outside the gene matches: 9. The CDR3 runs 17 residues. Germline V gene lookup returns CDR1 GTSNPN and CDR2 SVGIG (reference sequence). CDR3 DNA sequence: TGTGCCTGGAGTGATGCGGGAGGGCTGGGGTACCAAGAGACCCAGTACTTC. Protein product: CAWSDAGGLGYQETQYF.

This chain uses TRBV7-2 with TRBJ2-3, with D uncertain. Trimming took off 1 base at V and 6 bases at J, with 11 bases between the two ends. The CDR3 is 14 residues long. Germline values: CDR1 SGHTA, CDR2 FQGNSA. The CDR3 protein is CASSLVSSFDTQYF. CDR3 coding DNA: TGTGCCAGCAGCTTAGTCTCTAGTTTTGATACGCAGTATTTT.

The chain joins TRBV4-2 to TRBJ2-2; 13 bases are shared with TRBD2. Germline loops: CDR1 LGHNA, CDR2 YNFKEQ. The CDR3 spans 18 residues. Losses at the gene ends were 4 bases for V and 2 bases for J; bases not matched to a gene: 7. CDR3 loop: CASSLLAGGPDNTGELFF. The CDR3 DNA reads TGTGCCAGCAGCCTACTAGCGGGAGGGCCGGATAACACCGGGGAGCTGTTTTTT.

This clonotype was observed a handful of times. V and J are TRBV10-3 and TRBJ2-5; TRBD2 agrees at 7 bases. The CDR3 spans 12 residues. The germline V gene encodes CDR1 ENHRY and CDR2 SYGVKD. Unmatched junction bases numbered 3, after V lost 9 bases and J lost 2 bases. DNA of the CDR3: TGTGCCATGGGGGGGGGTCAAGAGACCCAGTACTTC. It is translated as CAMGGGQETQYF.

This clonotype showed up just a few times. The chain is built from TRBV3-1 and TRBJ2-2; D is ambiguous. Germline values: CDR1 LGHDT, CDR2 YNNKEL (reference sequence). V lost 4 bases and J 0 bases, leaving 9 bases between the germline ends. The CDR3 loop spans 15 amino acids. The CDR3 DNA reads as TGTGCCAGCAGCCTTCTACACGCGAACACCGGGGAGCTGTTTTTT. The encoded protein is CASSLLHANTGELFF.

The table lists this clonotype with a few counts. The rearrangement uses TRBV25-1 and TRBJ2-1; TRBD1 might be the D (5 bases). The CDR3 has 15 amino acids. CDR1 is MGHDK, CDR2 SYGVNS, per germline. The ends were cut back, 7 bases at V and 4 bases at J, with 17 bases in the middle. This CDR3 reads CASTKLEGAYNEQFF. The CDR3 bases are TGTGCCAGCACCAAACTGGAAGGGGCTTACAATGAGCAGTTCTTC.

The rearrangement uses TRBV20-1 and TRBJ2-3, with 10 bases fitting TRBD2. The CDR3 runs to 13 residues. The J segment lost 7 bases and the V segment lost 1 base, leaving 2 bases of the junction unmatched. From germline, CDR1 is DFQATT and CDR2 SNEGSKA (reference sequence). CDR3 loop: CSARGAGGHTQYF. CDR3 DNA: TGCAGTGCTAGAGGAGCGGGAGGGCATACGCAGTATTTT.

The V gene is TRBV27, the J gene TRBJ1-5, with D perhaps matching TRBD1 (5 bases). In germline, CDR1 is MNHEY, CDR2 SMNVEV (reference sequence). V gave up 3 bases and J gave up 4 bases, with 13 bases separating them. This CDR3 comprises 15 residues. In DNA form, the CDR3 reads TGTGCCAGCAGTTTGGAGGGACGTAGGAATCAGCCCCAGCATTTT. This gives the protein CASSLEGRRNQPQHF.

V is TRBV3-1 and J is TRBJ2-3; 14 positions agree with TRBD2. The CDR3 runs 15 residues. V shed 6 bases and J 5 bases; nucleotides not matched to a gene: 4. Per germline, CDR1 LGHDT and CDR2 YNNKEL (reference sequence). The CDR3 region is CASSRLAGGIDTQYF. The CDR3 DNA is TGTGCCAGCAGTAGACTAGCGGGAGGGATAGATACGCAGTATTTT.

This clonotype has just a few counts. This chain joins TRBV19 and TRBJ2-7; tentative D call: TRBD1 (7 bases). The V gene lost 5 bases and the J gene lost 6 bases, with 17 bases spanning the gap. The CDR3 is 14 residues long. CDR1 is LNHDA and CDR2 is SQIVND in the germline V gene (reference sequence). For the CDR3, the DNA is TGTGCCAGTAGTTCCGCAGGGGGGCTCAGCGAGCAGTACTTC. Protein product: CASSSAGGLSEQYF.

This clonotype was recorded many times. This rearrangement joins TRBV7-8 to TRBJ2-1; D possibly uses TRBD1 or TRBD2 (5 bases each). Germline V gives CDR1 SGHVS, CDR2 FQNEAQ. This CDR3 has 16 amino acids. Between the trimmed V and J ends, which lost 5 bases and 0 bases, there was a span of 14 bases. The CDR3, as DNA: TGTGCCAGCAGCGAACCCGGGACGATCTCCTACAATGAGCAGTTCTTC. Amino acid sequence: CASSEPGTISYNEQFF.

The chain links TRBV20-1 to TRBJ2-2; TRBD2 aligns across 8 bases. Germline loops: CDR1 DFQATT, CDR2 SNEGSKA (reference sequence). This CDR3 contains 14 residues. Trimming cost V 4 bases and J 4 bases; bases outside gene matches: 5. CDR3 in amino acids: CSATPGGGTGELFF. CDR3 nucleotide sequence: TGCAGTGCTACCCCGGGAGGGGGCACCGGGGAGCTGTTTTTT.

This chain connects TRBV5-4 to TRBJ2-7, with TRBD2 as a possible D gene (6 bases). Trimming left V 4 bases short and J 7 bases short, with 15 bases between. The germline V gene encodes CDR1 SGHNT and CDR2 YYREEE (reference sequence). This CDR3 is built from 13 residues. For the CDR3, the DNA is TGTGCCAGCAGCCCCCCCCACGGGGGAGAGCAGTACTTC. The encoded protein is CASSPPHGGEQYF.

This chain uses TRBV7-2 with TRBJ1-2, with D uncertain. Trimming removed 5 bases from V and 7 bases from J, with 17 bases in between. The CDR3 spans 14 residues. Looked up from germline, CDR1 is SGHTA and CDR2 is FQGNSA. The CDR3 spells CASSGNTERAGYTF. The DNA of the CDR3 is TGTGCCAGCAGCGGCAACACAGAACGGGCTGGCTACACCTTC.

This chain joins TRBV7-9 and TRBJ2-1; 11 bases are a match to TRBD2. This CDR3 has 17 amino acids. V shed 7 bases, J shed 0 bases, and the junction held 8 bases outside the gene matches. The germline V gene has CDR1 SEHNR and CDR2 FQNEAQ (reference sequence). The DNA for the CDR3 is TGTGCCAGCACCGAGAGCACTAGCGGGAGCTCCTACAATGAGCAGTTCTTC. Translating it yields CASTESTSGSSYNEQFF.

This clonotype turned up a few times. J is TRBJ2-1 and V is TRBV20-1; 11 nucleotides agree with TRBD2. After removal of 6 bases from V and 3 bases from J, the junction contained 7 bases not matched to a gene. The CDR3 consists of 15 residues. From germline, CDR1 is DFQATT and CDR2 SNEGSKA (reference sequence). CDR3 sequence (DNA): TGCAGTGCCGCCACTAGCGGGAGAGGCTACAATGAGCAGTTCTTC. Translation gives CSAATSGRGYNEQFF.

The chain has TRBV20-1 and TRBJ2-7, with 11 bases matching TRBD2. Germline V gives CDR1 DFQATT, CDR2 SNEGSKA (reference sequence). The CDR3 runs to 14 residues. V trimming: 3 bases; J trimming: 3 bases; junction bases outside the gene matches: 4. The CDR3: CSARVAGGGYEQYV. DNA of the CDR3: TGCAGTGCTAGGGTAGCGGGAGGGGGCTACGAGCAGTACGTC.